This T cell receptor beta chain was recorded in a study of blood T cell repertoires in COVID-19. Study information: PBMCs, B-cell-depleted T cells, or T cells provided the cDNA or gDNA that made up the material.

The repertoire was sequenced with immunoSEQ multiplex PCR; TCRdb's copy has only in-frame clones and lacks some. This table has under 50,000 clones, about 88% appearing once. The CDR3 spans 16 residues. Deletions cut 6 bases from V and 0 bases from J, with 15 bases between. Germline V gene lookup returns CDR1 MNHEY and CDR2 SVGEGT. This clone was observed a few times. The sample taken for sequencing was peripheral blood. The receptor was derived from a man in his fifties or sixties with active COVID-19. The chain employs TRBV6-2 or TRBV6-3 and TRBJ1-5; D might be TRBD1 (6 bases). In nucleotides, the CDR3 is TGTGCCAGCAGACCTCCGGGACATTATAGCAATCAGCCCCAGCATTTT. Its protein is CASRPPGHYSNQPQHF.